This TCR beta chain was identified in a study of CD8+CD57+ T cells in acquired aplastic anemia (dated by TCRdb to the late 2010s). About the study as a whole: A mean of around 3 ug of DNA, ranging from roughly 0.17 to 30 ug, was extracted from sorted CD4+ and CD8+ cells. A CD8+CD57+ expansion meant a frequency higher than the mean frequency seen in healthy subjects.

Genomic DNA was used as template for profiling of TCR beta VDJ combinations and CDR3 sequences. An Illumina HiSeq 2000 was used for TCR repertoire sequencing. The authors' analysis ran thus. TRBV/TRBJ rearrangement plots, CDR3 size and DJ length profiles, and Simpson's diversity index were used to evaluate the repertoires. The most abundant DNA sequence in the deep sequencing data was taken as the immunodominant clone. CDR3 amino acid sequences were checked for sharing across subjects and were also compared against the VDJdb database and published repertoires. TCRdb reran the public reads through fastp at Q25 and MiXCR, keeping productive beta chains. Each CDR3 protein appears once, grouped with its most common genes and DNA. Clone size and V and J calls follow TCRdb, not the original study. Here the sample has around 250,000 distinct CDR3 sequences; roughly 80% occur a single time. Of the sample, roughly two fifths is held by the ten largest clones.

Flow cytometry had shown CD8+CD57+ cell expansion in the patients selected for sequencing. Every patient had severe acquired aplastic anemia, diagnosed using the International Study of Aplastic Anemia and Agranulocytosis and Camitta criteria. At the time blood was sampled, none of the patients had received any therapy. In the study, sorted CD4+ and CD8+ blood T cells from patients with severe aplastic anemia and from healthy subjects underwent deep sequencing of TCR repertoires. Patients were enrolled under clinicaltrials.gov protocols 00001620, 01623167, 00001397, 00071045, 00081523 and 00961064 in the USA. Ficoll-Paque density gradient centrifugation was used to isolate peripheral blood mononuclear cells. CD4+ and CD8+ T cells were sorted by FACS or magnetic beads before DNA extraction. Concerning this clonotype: Its binding antigen is unknown. Base qualities are not recorded, but no much larger clone differs from it by a single base.

CDR1 and CDR2, per the germline V gene, are SGHVS and FQNEAQ. V and J are trimmed by 5 bases and 13 bases, and the gene matches miss 18 bases of the junction. The CDR3 contains 15 residues, cysteine and phenylalanine counted. The sequence is cut down to CDR3 DNA, 45 bases in frame from base 1. Overall study outcomes, separate from this receptor: Roughly 29 CD8+ CDR3 sequences were shared between patients and controls but appeared highly expressed in patients and within their immunodominant clones. No significant difference in CD8+ Simpson's diversity was found between patients and healthy controls (P=0.060).

The sequence came from a human donor with aplastic anemia. The sample consisted of sorted CD4+, CD8+, or CD8+CD57+ T cells (not recorded which) from PBMCs. Recombination linked TRBV7-8 to TRBJ2-7; TRBD2 agrees with 9 junctional bases. The nucleotide sequence is TGTGCCAGCAGCGAAGCGGGAGGTCCCGATACGCAGTATTACTTC. This codes for CASSEAGGPDTQYYF.